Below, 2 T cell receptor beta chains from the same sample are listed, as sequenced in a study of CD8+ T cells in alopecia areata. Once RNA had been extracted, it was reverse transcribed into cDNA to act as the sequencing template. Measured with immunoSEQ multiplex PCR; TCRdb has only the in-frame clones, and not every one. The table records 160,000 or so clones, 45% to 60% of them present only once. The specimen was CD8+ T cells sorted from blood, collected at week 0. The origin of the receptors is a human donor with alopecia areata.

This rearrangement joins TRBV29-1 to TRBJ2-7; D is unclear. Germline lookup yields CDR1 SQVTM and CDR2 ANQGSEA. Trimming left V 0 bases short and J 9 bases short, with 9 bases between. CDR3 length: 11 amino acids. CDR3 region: CSVEDTGAQYF. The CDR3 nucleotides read TGCAGCGTTGAAGATACCGGCGCGCAGTACTTC.

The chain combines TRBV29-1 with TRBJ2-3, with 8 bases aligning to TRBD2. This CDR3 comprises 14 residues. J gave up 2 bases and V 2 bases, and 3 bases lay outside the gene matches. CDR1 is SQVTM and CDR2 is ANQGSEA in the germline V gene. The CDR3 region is CSVEIAGTTDTQYF. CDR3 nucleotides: TGCAGCGTTGAAATAGCGGGGACCACAGATACGCAGTATTTT.